Listed below are T cell receptor beta chains from one sample, sequenced in a study of T cell responses to AZD1222 COVID-19 vaccine. Sequenced by immunoSEQ multiplex PCR; TCRdb stores in-frame clones only, minus some. The table has tens of thousands of clones, roughly 85% seen once. The material sequenced was peripheral blood, taken 28 days after the second AZD1222 dose. Source of these receptors: an adult who received the AZD1222 COVID-19 vaccine. CDR3s include the opening cysteine and the closing phenylalanine or tryptophan. D genes are given only for firm matches. For some rows the clone size is stated as once, few or many, or as a class when expanded; others skip it.

v_call	clone_size	j_call	d_call	cdr3_nt	cdr3_aa
TRBV28	-	TRBJ2-1	TRBD1	TGTGCCAGCGAATCACAGGGGGAATGGAACAATGAGCAGTTCTTC	CASESQGEWNNEQFF
TRBV19	-	TRBJ1-2	-	TGTGCCAGTAGTATAGCCCGACAGCTCTATGGCTACACCTTC	CASSIARQLYGYTF
TRBV2	-	TRBJ1-6	-	TGTGCCAGCAGTGAACGTAGCAGTTATTCACCCCTCCACTTT	CASSERSSYSPLHF
TRBV6-5	-	TRBJ1-2	TRBD1	TGTGCCAGCTCCCTAGACAGGGGGCTCTATGGCTACACCTTC	CASSLDRGLYGYTF
TRBV7-8	-	TRBJ1-2	-	TGTGCCAGCAGCTTAGGCGCAGGGCCGGATTATGGCTACACCTTC	CASSLGAGPDYGYTF
TRBV5-1	-	TRBJ1-2	TRBD1	TGCGCCAGCAGCTTGGGGGACAGGGGGCTGGTTGGCTACACCTTC	CASSLGDRGLVGYTF
TRBV6-5	-	TRBJ1-2	TRBD1	TGTGCCAGCACTGGAAGGGGGCATGGCTACACCTTC	CASTGRGHGYTF
TRBV28	-	TRBJ2-3	TRBD2	TGTGCCAGCAGTGGTGGGACTAGCGGGGGGACGAGCACAGATACGCAGTATTTT	CASSGGTSGGTSTDTQYF
TRBV29-1	-	TRBJ1-2	-	TGCAGCGTTGAAGTAGGGGGAGAGGGTGGCTACACCTTC	CSVEVGGEGGYTF
TRBV11-2	-	TRBJ2-1	-	TGTGCCAGCAGCTTAACGGGGATTAATGAGCAGTTCTTC	CASSLTGINEQFF
TRBV3-1/TRBV3-2	-	TRBJ1-1	-	TGTGCCAGCAGACCCCCGGCAGGGCAGCTCTTT	CASRPPAGQLF
TRBV7-2	-	TRBJ1-4	-	TGTGCCAGCAGCTTAACAGGCTTCGAAAAACTGTTTTTT	CASSLTGFEKLFF
TRBV11-2	-	TRBJ1-5	-	TGTGCCAGCAGTCCTCCCGGTGCATTTCGTCATCAGCCCCAGCATTTT	CASSPPGAFRHQPQHF
TRBV24-1	-	TRBJ1-2	TRBD1	TGTGCCACCAGTGACTCACAAAGTAGGGACAGAGCTAACTATGGCTACACCTTC	CATSDSQSRDRANYGYTF
TRBV7-2	-	TRBJ2-7	-	TGTGCCAGCAGCCCACAGGCAGTAGCCTACGAGCAGTACTTC	CASSPQAVAYEQYF
TRBV7-9	-	TRBJ1-1	-	TGTGCCAGCAGAATTCCCGGGAGCACTGAAGCTTTCTTT	CASRIPGSTEAFF
TRBV10-2	once	TRBJ2-1	TRBD1	TGCGCCAGTAAAACCGGGACAGAGTACAATGAGCAGTTCTTC	CASKTGTEYNEQFF
TRBV7-2	-	TRBJ2-2	-	TGTGCCAGCAGCCTGAAAACACCGGACACCGGGGAGCTGTTTTTT	CASSLKTPDTGELFF
TRBV19	-	TRBJ2-2	-	TGTGCCAGTAGGACAGAGTTGAACACCGGGGAGCTGTTTTTT	CASRTELNTGELFF
TRBV19	-	TRBJ1-5	TRBD1	TGTGCCAGTAGTCCGCGACAGGGGAGGGAGAGTCAGCCCCAGCATTTT	CASSPRQGRESQPQHF
TRBV19	once	TRBJ1-1	-	TGTGCCAGTAGTATAGTTGCCACAGGGGAAGCTTTCTTT	CASSIVATGEAFF
TRBV11-2	-	TRBJ1-3	TRBD1	TGTGCCAGCAGCCCTGGGACAGGGCCTGGAAACACCATATATTTT	CASSPGTGPGNTIYF
TRBV3-1/TRBV3-2	-	TRBJ2-5	TRBD1	TGTGCCAGCAGCCAAGATCCCGCAGGGGGCCGGGAGACCCAGTACTTC	CASSQDPAGGRETQYF
TRBV28	-	TRBJ1-6	TRBD1	TGTGCCAGCAGCCCACAGGGGAATAATTCACCCCTCCACTTT	CASSPQGNNSPLHF
TRBV5-1	once	TRBJ2-7	-	TGCGCCAGCAGCTCGAGAGAGGGAATAATCTACGAGCAGTACTTC	CASSSREGIIYEQYF
TRBV6-1	-	TRBJ2-7	-	TGTGCCAGCAGTGAAGTGGGGAGGAGCTCCTACGAGCAGTACTTC	CASSEVGRSSYEQYF
TRBV6-5	once	TRBJ1-5	-	TGTGCCAGCAGTTCACAGGATCAGCCCCAGCATTTT	CASSSQDQPQHF
TRBV6-6	-	TRBJ1-5	-	TGTGCCAGCAGTCAGCCTATGGGGGAGGGTAATCAGCCCCAGCATTTT	CASSQPMGEGNQPQHF
TRBV7-9	-	TRBJ2-3	-	TGTGCCAGCGGTTCGGGCACAGATACGCAGTATTTT	CASGSGTDTQYF
TRBV6-5	-	TRBJ1-1	-	TGTGCCAGCAGTTTGATCACAAGAAGAACTGAAGCTTTCTTT	CASSLITRRTEAFF
TRBV5-6	-	TRBJ1-5	-	TGTGCCAGCAGTGTGGGGACGGCATATAGCAATCAGCCCCAGCATTTT	CASSVGTAYSNQPQHF
TRBV12-2	-	TRBJ2-6	-	TGTGCAAGTCGTCTGGCGACAGGGGCTGGGGCCAACGTCCTGACTTTC	CASRLATGAGANVLTF
TRBV19	-	TRBJ1-2	-	TGTGCCAGTAGTATAGATATCACGGAATTTGGGGATGGCTACACCTTC	CASSIDITEFGDGYTF
TRBV24-1	-	TRBJ2-5	TRBD2	TGTGCCACCAGTGCACCGGGACTAGGTAAACAGACCCAGTACTTC	CATSAPGLGKQTQYF
TRBV6-5	-	TRBJ2-2	-	TGTGCCAGCTTCAGGGGCACCGGGGAGCTGTTTTTT	CASFRGTGELFF
TRBV18	-	TRBJ2-7	-	TGTGCCAGCTCACCATTGGGGGGCTACGAGCAGTACTTC	CASSPLGGYEQYF
TRBV19	-	TRBJ2-1	TRBD2	TGTGCCAGTAGTCCCTTCCGGACTAGCGGGGGGGATGAGCAGTTCTTC	CASSPFRTSGGDEQFF
TRBV12-3/TRBV12-4	few	TRBJ1-2	-	TGTGCCAGCAGCCCCTCCGTCTCTGTTGGCTACACCTTC	CASSPSVSVGYTF
TRBV2	-	TRBJ1-6	-	TGTGCCAGCAGTGAAGCCTTATTCACCTATAATTCACCCCTCCACTTT	CASSEALFTYNSPLHF
TRBV15	-	TRBJ1-4	-	TGTGCCACCAGCAGAGTGCGAGGCAGGGATGAAAAACTGTTTTTT	CATSRVRGRDEKLFF
TRBV30	-	TRBJ1-2	TRBD1	TGTGCCTGGAGCATGGGGCCTCAACAGGGGCTATACTATGGCTACACCTTC	CAWSMGPQQGLYYGYTF
TRBV19	-	TRBJ2-3	-	TGTGCCAGTAGTATTGCCCCAGGGTTGCTCCCCACTACTAGCACAGATACGCAGTATTTT	CASSIAPGLLPTTSTDTQYF
TRBV9	-	TRBJ2-1	TRBD2	TGTGCCAGCAGCCATGGGACTAGCGGGGGTAAAAGCTCCTACAATGAGCAGTTCTTC	CASSHGTSGGKSSYNEQFF
TRBV4-2	once	TRBJ1-6	-	TGTGCCAGCAGCCAAGATCTGCAGGGAAGGACCTATAATTCACCCCTCCACTTT	CASSQDLQGRTYNSPLHF
TRBV29-1	-	TRBJ2-7	-	TGCAGCGTTTTTTTGCTAGACGAGCAGTACTTC	CSVFLLDEQYF
TRBV3-1/TRBV3-2	few	TRBJ2-5	-	TGTGCCAGCAGCCTCGAAGCGGGCTCGCAAGAGACCCAGTACTTC	CASSLEAGSQETQYF
TRBV19	-	TRBJ2-2	-	TGTGCCAGTAGTATATGGCAGGGTTACCAAACCACCGGGGAGCTGTTTTTT	CASSIWQGYQTTGELFF
TRBV5-6	-	TRBJ2-3	-	TGTGCCAGCAGCTTGGTTCTGTCTCGCTCTGCTACAGATACGCAGTATTTT	CASSLVLSRSATDTQYF
TRBV10-2	once	TRBJ1-1	TRBD1	TGCGCCAGCAGTGAGTCGGTCGGACAGGGGGGGAACACTGAAGCTTTCTTT	CASSESVGQGGNTEAFF
TRBV4-1	-	TRBJ2-7	TRBD2	TGCGCCAGCAGCCCTGCGGGGGTCAGCTACGAGCAGTACTTC	CASSPAGVSYEQYF
TRBV5-6	-	TRBJ2-6	-	TGTGCCAGCAGCTTAGGGGGTTCTGGGGCCAACGTCCTGACTTTC	CASSLGGSGANVLTF